The 9 T cell receptor beta chains given below trace back to one sample, sequenced in a study of control samples from healthy donors and cancer patients. Assay used: immunoSEQ multiplex PCR; TCRdb lists only in-frame clones, some missing. The sample lists roughly 52,000 clones, around 95% occurring once. The sequencing sample was made of blood. Source of these receptors: a woman in her twenties or thirties in good health.

The CDR3 DNA is TGCAGTGCTAGTGTCAAGGGGGAGCTGTTTTTT. Translation: CSASVKGELFF. This chain uses TRBV20-1 with TRBJ2-2; no reliable D call. The germline CDR1 and CDR2 sequences are DFQATT and SNEGSKA (reference sequence). The V end lost 3 bases, the J end lost 8 bases, and 7 bases lay between the germline ends. The CDR3 loop spans 11 amino acids.

J is TRBJ1-5 and V is TRBV6-1; 11 bases map to TRBD1. V was pared by 4 bases and J by 6 bases, with 8 bases of the junction left unmatched. The CDR3 loop spans 16 amino acids. Per germline, CDR1 MNHNS and CDR2 SASEGT. The CDR3 loop reads CASSVPRTGGSQPQHF. The CDR3 nucleotides read TGTGCCAGCAGTGTTCCTCGGACAGGGGGCAGTCAGCCCCAGCATTTT.

V usage is TRBV30 and J usage is TRBJ1-2, with a tentative D call TRBD1 (5 bases). The CDR3 extends over 13 amino acids. CDR1 and CDR2 from the germline V gene are GTSNPN and SVGIG (reference sequence). Trimming pared 0 bases from V and 8 bases from J, leaving 13 bases between. The CDR3 DNA reads TGTGCCTGGAGTGTGCCCGGCAGGACAGGCTACACCTTC. The encoded protein is CAWSVPGRTGYTF.

This chain joins TRBV3-1 (or the pseudogene TRBV3-2) and TRBJ2-3; TRBD1 aligns across 9 bases. The CDR3 consists of 16 residues. With 1 base clipped from V and 2 bases from J, the junction kept 4 bases outside the gene matches. Per germline, CDR1 LGHDT and CDR2 YNNKEL (reference sequence). The DNA of the CDR3 is TGTGCCAGCAGCCAAGGGACAGGGGACCTCACAGATACGCAGTATTTT. Its translation is CASSQGTGDLTDTQYF.

The genes are TRBV4-2 and TRBJ2-7; the match to TRBD2 covers 11 bases. V dropped 0 bases and J dropped 4; count of bases not matched to a gene: 2. The germline gives CDR1 LGHNA, CDR2 YNFKEQ. The CDR3 runs to 15 residues. The CDR3 coding sequence is TGTGCCAGCAGCCAAGATTCTAGCGGGAGGTACGAGCAGTACTTC. It encodes CASSQDSSGRYEQYF.

This sequence joins TRBV19 and TRBJ1-5; D unresolved. The CDR3 has 15 amino acids. Trimming removed 7 bases at V and 0 bases at J, with 13 bases between. CDR1 LNHDA and CDR2 SQIVND come from the germline V gene (reference sequence). The CDR3 is CASIPRAYSNQPQHF. Here the CDR3 DNA reads TGTGCCAGTATCCCCAGAGCCTATAGCAATCAGCCCCAGCATTTT.

The rearrangement joins TRBV4-1 to TRBJ2-3, with D perhaps being TRBD1 or TRBD2 (6 bases each). V was shortened by 0 bases and J by 2 bases, with 21 bases between the two germline ends. Germline V gene data show CDR1 as MGHRA and CDR2 as YSYEKL. The CDR3 has 19 residues. This CDR3 reads CASSQERLTGLKSTDTQYF. CDR3 nucleotides: TGCGCCAGCAGCCAAGAGAGGCTGACAGGACTAAAATCCACAGATACGCAGTATTTT.

The genes are TRBV4-2 and TRBJ1-6, with a tentative D call TRBD1 (5 bases). The CDR3 extends over 18 amino acids. Trimming removed 1 base from V and 8 bases from J, with 21 bases in between. Germline V lookup: CDR1 LGHNA, CDR2 YNFKEQ. Here the CDR3 reads CASSQAGTGGAIHSPLHF. CDR3 sequence (DNA): TGTGCCAGCAGCCAAGCCGGGACGGGAGGGGCCATCCATTCACCCCTCCACTTT.

The V gene is TRBV2, the J gene TRBJ1-5; D might be TRBD1 (6 bases). Germline assignment: CDR1 SNHLY and CDR2 FYNNEI. This CDR3 comprises 15 residues. Between the trimmed V and J ends, which lost 8 bases and 0 bases, there was a span of 14 bases. The CDR3: CASAKGGGSNQPQHF. DNA of the CDR3: TGTGCCAGCGCCAAAGGGGGGGGTAGCAATCAGCCCCAGCATTTT.